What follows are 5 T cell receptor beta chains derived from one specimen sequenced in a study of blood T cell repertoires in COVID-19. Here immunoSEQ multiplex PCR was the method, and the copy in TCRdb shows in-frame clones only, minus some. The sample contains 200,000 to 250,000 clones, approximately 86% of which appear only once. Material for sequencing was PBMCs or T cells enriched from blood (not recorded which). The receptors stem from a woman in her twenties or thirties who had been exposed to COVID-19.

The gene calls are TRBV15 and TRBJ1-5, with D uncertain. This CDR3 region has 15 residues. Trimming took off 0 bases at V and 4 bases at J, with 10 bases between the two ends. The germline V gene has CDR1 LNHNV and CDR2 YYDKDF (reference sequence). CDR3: CATSRDQTLNQPQHF. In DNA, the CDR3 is TGTGCCACCAGCAGAGACCAGACACTTAATCAGCCCCAGCATTTT.

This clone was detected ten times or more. The CDR3 protein is CASTDRKNTGELFF. CDR3 bases: TGTGCCAGTACGGACAGGAAAAACACCGGGGAGCTGTTTTTT. This chain links TRBV19 with TRBJ2-2; TRBD1 agrees at 7 bases. Per the germline V gene, CDR1 is LNHDA and CDR2 is SQIVND (reference sequence). Losses at the gene ends were 7 bases for V and 2 bases for J; bases not matched to a gene: 4. The CDR3 spans 14 residues.

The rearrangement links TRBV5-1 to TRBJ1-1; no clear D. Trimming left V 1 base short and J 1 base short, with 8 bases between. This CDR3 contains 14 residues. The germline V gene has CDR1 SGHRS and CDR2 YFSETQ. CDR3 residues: CASSLLSGNTEAFF. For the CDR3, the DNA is TGCGCCAGCAGCTTGTTATCGGGGAACACTGAAGCTTTCTTT.

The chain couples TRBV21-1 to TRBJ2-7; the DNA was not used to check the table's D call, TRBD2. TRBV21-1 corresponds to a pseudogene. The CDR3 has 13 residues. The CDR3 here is CASSGRDSYEQYF. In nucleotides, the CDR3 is TGTGCCAGCAGCGGGAGGGACTCCTACGAGCAGTACTTC.

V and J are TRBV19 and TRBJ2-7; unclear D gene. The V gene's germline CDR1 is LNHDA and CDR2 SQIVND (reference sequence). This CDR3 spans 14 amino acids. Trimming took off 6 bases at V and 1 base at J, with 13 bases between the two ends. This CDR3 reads CASRARRTSYEQYF. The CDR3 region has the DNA TGTGCCAGTAGGGCCAGGCGAACGTCCTACGAGCAGTACTTC. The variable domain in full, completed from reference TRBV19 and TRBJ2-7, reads DGGITQSPKYLFRKEGQNVTLSCEQNLNHDAMYWYRQDPGQGLRLIYYSQIVNDFQKGDIAEGYSVSREKKESFPLTVTSAQKNPTAFYLCASRARRTSYEQYFGPGTRLTVT.